These 26 T cell receptor beta chains originate from one sample sequenced in a study of blood T cells in healthy people across ages. PCR was performed a second time for roughly 7 to 12 cycles using a sample-barcoded 5' primer and a J-beta primer mix. TCRdb re-derived calls from the 5' RACE reads in MiXCR, one entry per CDR3 protein. This table has fewer than 800,000 distinct CDR3 sequences, about 21% appearing once. The sequencing input was blood. Source of these receptors: a man between 65 and 85 years old in good health.

CDR3 sequence: CASSLTWTSTDTQYF. The CDR3 region has the DNA TGTGCCAGCAGCTTAACCTGGACTAGCACAGATACGCAGTATTTT. This rearrangement joins TRBV7-3 to TRBJ2-3; tentatively, D is TRBD2 (5 bases). The CDR3 contains 15 residues. Looked up from germline, CDR1 is SGHTA and CDR2 is FQGTGA. Trimming left V 0 bases short and J 0 bases short, with 7 bases between.

The gene calls are TRBV5-1 and TRBJ1-1, with 7 bases lining up with TRBD1. V trimming: 3 bases; J trimming: 1 base; junction bases outside the gene matches: 3. The germline CDR1 and CDR2 sequences are SGHRS and YFSETQ. This CDR3 spans 14 amino acids. The CDR3 reads CASSSTGWNTEAFF. CDR3 sequence (DNA): TGCGCCAGCAGCTCGACAGGGTGGAACACTGAAGCTTTCTTT.

This chain connects TRBV6-1 to TRBJ2-5, with TRBD1 matching over 7 bases. The assigned J gene may be wrong: the sequence end matches TRBJ2-7 better. The CDR3 is 14 amino acids. CDR1 is MNHNS and CDR2 is SASEGT in the germline V gene. The CDR3 loop reads CASSEAQGPYEQYF. CDR3 nucleotide sequence: TGTGCCAGCAGTGAAGCACAGGGGCCCTACGAGCAGTACTTC.

The chain joins TRBV3-1 to TRBJ1-1; D may be TRBD1 (6 bases). V was clipped by 6 bases and J by 8 bases, with 19 bases between them. Germline CDR1 and CDR2: LGHDT and YNNKEL (reference sequence). CDR3 size: 14 residues. CDR3 coding DNA: TGTGCCAGCAGTGAAACAGGGATCCTCGGCGAAGCTTTCTTT. Its translation is CASSETGILGEAFF.

The J gene is TRBJ2-5, the V gene TRBV24-1; D may be TRBD2 (6 bases). CDR3 length: 14 residues. Germline values: CDR1 KGHDR, CDR2 SFDVKD. V was trimmed by 3 bases and J by 5 bases, leaving 12 bases between them. The CDR3 is CATSDGTSRETQYF. The CDR3 bases are TGTGCCACCAGTGATGGGACTTCACGGGAGACCCAGTACTTC.

This clonotype came up a few times. Here the CDR3 reads CASSLGASAYNEQFF. CDR3 nucleotide sequence: TGTGCCAGCAGCTTGGGCGCTAGCGCATACAATGAGCAGTTCTTC. J is TRBJ2-1 and V is TRBV5-6; D may be TRBD2 (6 bases). The germline gives CDR1 SGHDT, CDR2 YYEEEE. Trimming cost V 0 bases and J 4 bases, with 11 bases left between them. This CDR3 is built from 15 residues. Variable domain in full (rest from reference TRBV5-6 and TRBJ2-1): DAGVTQSPTHLIKTRGQQVTLRCSPKSGHDTVSWYQQALGQGPQFIFQYYEEEERQRGNFPDRFSGHQFPNYSSELNVNALLLGDSALYLCASSLGASAYNEQFFGPGTRLTVL.

This sequence joins TRBV20-1 and TRBJ1-4; D gene unclear. The CDR3 spans 14 residues. V was trimmed by 0 bases and J by 8 bases, leaving 13 bases between them. In germline, CDR1 is DFQATT, CDR2 SNEGSKA (reference sequence). Here the CDR3 DNA reads TGCAGTGCTAGAGACCGGACGGCTCAGGAAAAACTGTTTTTT. This sequence encodes CSARDRTAQEKLFF.

The chain recombines TRBV12-3 or TRBV12-4 with TRBJ2-5; D might be TRBD2 (6 bases). CDR3 size: 14 residues. Trimming shortened V by 1 base and J by 7 bases, and 13 bases separated the two germline ends. Written as DNA, the CDR3 is TGTGCCAGCAGTTTAGAGGAGGGGAAGGGGACCCAGTACTTC. Translation gives CASSLEEGKGTQYF.

This clonotype was recorded many times. The chain recombines TRBV3-1 with TRBJ1-5; D is ambiguous. The CDR3 length is 13 residues. The V gene lost 1 base and the J gene lost 3 bases, with 4 bases spanning the gap. Germline V gene data show CDR1 as LGHDT and CDR2 as YNNKEL (reference sequence). The CDR3 loop is CASSQGNNQPQHF. CDR3 sequence (DNA): TGTGCCAGCAGCCAAGGGAACAATCAGCCCCAGCATTTT.

CDR3 in DNA: TGTGCCACCAGGACAGGGCTTAACCACGAGCAGTACTTC. Its protein is CATRTGLNHEQYF. This sequence joins TRBV25-1 and TRBJ2-7, with 8 bases identical to TRBD1. The CDR3 extends over 13 amino acids. Germline V gene data show CDR1 as MGHDK and CDR2 as SYGVNS. Unmatched junction bases numbered 10, after V lost 10 bases and J lost 5 bases.

In the case of this clonotype: The germline gene is not matched at one end of the junction; a read error may be the cause. The rearrangement joins TRBV3-1 to TRBJ2-5, with D maybe TRBD2 (6 bases). CDR3 size: 12 residues. The germline V gene encodes CDR1 LGHDT and CDR2 YNNKEL (reference sequence). The CDR3 DNA reads TGTGCCAGCAGCCAAGGTGGTAGCGGTACGAACTTC. Translating gives CASSQGGSGTNF.

The sample holds a few counts of this clonotype. The V and J genes are TRBV3-1 and TRBJ1-5; D might be TRBD1 (5 bases). V was clipped by 1 base and J by 7 bases, with 17 bases between them. The CDR3 is made up of 16 amino acids. The germline V gene has CDR1 LGHDT and CDR2 YNNKEL (reference sequence). The CDR3 nucleotides read TGTGCCAGCAGCCAAGGGGATTTAGGGGAACGGCAGCCCCAGCATTTT. This translates into CASSQGDLGERQPQHF.

The chain joins TRBV3-1 to TRBJ2-5; D remains ambiguous. The end of the DNA aligns better with TRBJ2-7, so the J call may be wrong. Germline assignment: CDR1 LGHDT and CDR2 YNNKEL (reference sequence). This CDR3 has 12 residues. Here the CDR3 reads CASSRNANEQYF. In nucleotides, the CDR3 is TGTGCCAGCAGCCGAAACGCCAACGAGCAGTACTTC.

The chain recombines TRBV7-3 with TRBJ2-5; D might be TRBD1 (5 bases). Germline assignment: CDR1 SGHTA and CDR2 FQGTGA. This CDR3 comprises 14 residues. With 5 bases removed from V and 2 bases from J, the gap between germline ends came to 12 bases. CDR3: CASSVGVGQETQYF. DNA of the CDR3: TGTGCCAGCAGCGTAGGGGTTGGTCAAGAGACCCAGTACTTC.

The rearrangement joins TRBV29-1 to TRBJ2-1; 8 nucleotides align to TRBD2. After removal of 5 bases from V and 7 bases from J, the junction contained 7 bases not matched to a gene. Germline V CDR1 and CDR2: SQVTM, ANQGSEA. This CDR3 contains 13 residues. CDR3 nucleotide sequence: TGCAGCGTTTCCAGCGGGAGTTTTAATGAGCAGTTCTTC. This codes for CSVSSGSFNEQFF.

This clonotype was observed a few times. V is TRBV6-2 or TRBV6-3 and J is TRBJ2-1; 7 nucleotides line up with TRBD1. V shed 2 bases and J 4 bases; nucleotides not matched to a gene: 5. The germline gives CDR1 MNHEY, CDR2 SVGEGT. This CDR3 comprises 15 residues. This CDR3 reads CASSYDGTEYNEQFF. CDR3 DNA: TGTGCCAGCAGTTACGACGGGACAGAATACAATGAGCAGTTCTTC.

The chain uses TRBV6-1 and TRBJ1-4, with 8 nucleotides matching TRBD1. The V segment lost 8 bases and the J segment 7 bases; nucleotides outside the gene matches: 12. The CDR3 runs 15 residues. Germline CDR1 MNHNS, CDR2 SASEGT. In nucleotides, the CDR3 is TGTGCCAGCGGAGAAAGGCAGGGGGCGGTTGAAAAACTGTTTTTT. Its translation is CASGERQGAVEKLFF.

This clonotype was seen at least ten times. The CDR3 DNA reads TGTGCCAGCAGGTACGGGACAGCGAACACCGGGGAGCTGTTTTTT. Protein product: CASRYGTANTGELFF. The rearrangement joins TRBV2 to TRBJ2-2; 7 bases line up with TRBD1. CDR1 SNHLY and CDR2 FYNNEI come from the germline V gene. The CDR3 length is 15 residues. V shed 6 bases, J shed 0 bases, and the junction held 4 bases outside the gene matches.

The J gene is TRBJ2-5, the V gene TRBV5-1; TRBD2 agrees at 14 bases. TRBJ2-1 explains the end of the DNA better; the J call may be wrong. The germline V gene encodes CDR1 SGHRS and CDR2 YFSETQ. The CDR3 runs 17 residues. CDR3 amino acids: CASSSAGLAGGRNEQFF. For the CDR3, the DNA is TGCGCCAGCAGCTCAGCCGGACTAGCGGGAGGAAGAAATGAGCAGTTCTTC.

This clonotype was observed many times. This chain links TRBV28 with TRBJ2-7; 8 nucleotides align to TRBD1. V lost 4 bases and J lost 7; bases outside the gene matches: 6. Looked up from germline, CDR1 is MDHEN and CDR2 is SYDVKM. The CDR3 has 13 residues. CDR3 DNA sequence: TGTGCCAGCAGTTCCCAGGGGGCGCGGGAGCAGTACTTC. Translating it yields CASSSQGAREQYF.

This clonotype turned up a few times. At one end the junction does not follow the germline gene, possibly because of a read error. The J gene is TRBJ2-7, the V gene TRBV3-1; 9 bases map to TRBD2. This CDR3 is built from 15 residues. The germline V gene encodes CDR1 LGHDT and CDR2 YNNKEL (reference sequence). The CDR3 DNA follows: TGTGCCCGCAGCCAAATAGCGGGAGTGTCCTACGAGCAGTACTTC. It is translated as CARSQIAGVSYEQYF.

The CDR3 is CATSDFTTGEQFF. For the CDR3, the DNA is TGTGCCACCAGTGATTTTACAACAGGGGAGCAGTTCTTC. The chain employs TRBV24-1 and TRBJ2-5; D possibly corresponds to TRBD1 (6 bases). The J call may be wrong; the DNA end is better matched by TRBJ2-1. CDR3 length: 13 residues. Germline-derived CDR1 and CDR2 are KGHDR and SFDVKD.

This clonotype has at least ten counts. This chain uses TRBV28 with TRBJ2-1, with D perhaps matching TRBD1 (6 bases). Germline V lookup: CDR1 MDHEN, CDR2 SYDVKM. V was cut by 5 bases and J by 0 bases, with 17 bases left in between. This CDR3 region has 17 residues. In nucleotides, the CDR3 is TGTGCCAGCAGTCCCCGCCGACAGGTCAGCTCCTACAATGAGCAGTTCTTC. Its translation is CASSPRRQVSSYNEQFF. The full variable domain, with the rest looked up from reference TRBV28 and TRBJ2-1, is DVKVTQSSRYLVKRTGEKVFLECVQDMDHENMFWYRQDPGLGLRLIYFSYDVKMKEKGDIPEGYSVSREKKERFSLILESASTNQTSMYLCASSPRRQVSSYNEQFFGPGTRLTVL.

In this sample, this clonotype turned up many times. The chain joins TRBV11-3 to TRBJ1-1, with unresolved D. Per germline, CDR1 SGHNT and CDR2 YENEEA. Trimming stripped 5 bases from V and 4 bases from J, with 11 bases between. The CDR3 covers 13 residues. In nucleotides, the CDR3 is TGTGCCAGCAGCCCCTCGATGGGCACTGAAGCTTTCTTT. Protein sequence: CASSPSMGTEAFF.

This chain connects TRBV12-3 or TRBV12-4 to TRBJ2-5; TRBD2 matches 8 bases. Trimming at V came to 6 bases and at J to 1 base, leaving 7 bases not matched to a gene. CDR3 length: 15 amino acids. CDR3 coding DNA: TGTGCCAGCAGGATGAGTAGCGGGACCCAAGAGACCCAGTACTTC. This gives the protein CASRMSSGTQETQYF.

The V call is TRBV12-3 or TRBV12-4, the J call TRBJ1-1, with D unclear. The CDR3 length is 14 residues. Trimming pared 3 bases from V and 0 bases from J, leaving 8 bases between. DNA for the CDR3: TGTGCCAGCAGTTTCAACGGGGTGAACACTGAAGCTTTCTTT. Translation gives CASSFNGVNTEAFF.